This paragraph covers one T cell receptor (beta chain) sequence. The sample is drawn from a study of OX40 agonist ivuxolimab in advanced cancers. The length of the CDR3 is 13 residues. Germline lookup yields CDR1 SGDLS and CDR2 YYNGEE. Trimming pared 2 bases from V and 6 bases from J, leaving 9 bases between. TCRdb's table, derived via immunoSEQ multiplex PCR, lists solely in-frame clones and lacks some. The sample records more than 35,000 clones, more than 70% being singletons. Sequencing was performed on CD4+ or CD8+ T cells sorted from blood, taken in a trial of the OX40 agonist ivuxolimab. This receptor was identified in an adult with an advanced solid tumor such as melanoma, head and neck, liver or kidney cancer. V is TRBV9 and J is TRBJ1-5; D is undetermined. The CDR3, as DNA: TGTGCCAGCAGCGTTTCTACGGGTCAGCCCCAGCATTTT. This gives the protein CASSVSTGQPQHF.